These T cell receptor beta chains were read from a single sample in a study of blood T cell repertoires in COVID-19. Assay: immunoSEQ multiplex PCR; the TCRdb copy retains only in-frame clones and omits some. The repertoire has roughly 25,000 clones, about four fifths of them found once; the top ten carry over 6.5%. The sample taken for sequencing was peripheral blood. These receptors were obtained from a man aged 50-60 years with COVID-19, enrolled during active disease. Both conserved end residues are part of each CDR3. The D gene is left open where the match is weak. Size values are once, few and many counts, or a class for expanded clones, and some rows have none.

>TRBV29-1|TRBD2|TRBJ2-3|.|14
TGCAGCGTGGCTAGCGGGAGGGCCACAGATACGCAGTATTTT
CSVASGRATDTQYF
>TRBV6-5|.|TRBJ1-5|few|14
TGTGCCAGCAGCATCGGGACAAACAATCAGCCCCAGCATTTT
CASSIGTNNQPQHF
>TRBV4-1|TRBD2|TRBJ2-2|.|16
TGCGCCAGCAGCCCTGCGGGGGGGCAAGACACCGGGGAGCTGTTTTTT
CASSPAGGQDTGELFF
>TRBV11-3|TRBD2|TRBJ2-5|.|16
TGTGCCAGCAGCTTTCCTCGACTAGCGGAACAAGAGACCCAGTACTTC
CASSFPRLAEQETQYF
>TRBV2|TRBD1|TRBJ1-6|.|13
TGTGCCGGACAGGGACAGGGTAATTCACCCCTCCACTTT
CAGQGQGNSPLHF
>TRBV5-8|.|TRBJ1-3|medium-sized|16
TGTGCCAGCAGCTTGGGTGAGGGAAGCTCTGGAAACACCATATATTTT
CASSLGEGSSGNTIYF
>TRBV5-8|.|TRBJ2-7|few|15
TGTGCCAGCAGGAAAGGGGCGCCCTTGACCTACGAGCAGTACTTC
CASRKGAPLTYEQYF
>TRBV5-1|.|TRBJ2-2|.|15
TGCGCCAGCAGCTCAGGGTTCGCGAACACCGGGGAGCTGTTTTTT
CASSSGFANTGELFF
>TRBV5-6|.|TRBJ2-5|.|16
TGTGCCAGCAGCTTGCAGGGACTGCTTTCACAAGAGACCCAGTACTTC
CASSLQGLLSQETQYF
>TRBV6-5|TRBD1|TRBJ2-7|.|15
TGTGCCAGCAGTACTTGGACAGGGGGCGGATACGAGCAGTACTTC
CASSTWTGGGYEQYF
>TRBV30|.|TRBJ1-2|few|13
TGTGCCTGGAGGGTCGGACAGCTCTATGGCTACACCTTC
CAWRVGQLYGYTF
>TRBV28|TRBD1|TRBJ1-2|once|14
TGTGCCAGCAGGCCCACAGGGGGCGCTCTTGGCTACACCTTC
CASRPTGGALGYTF
>TRBV19|.|TRBJ2-2|.|15
TGTGCCAGTAGTATACGACAGGCGAGCACCGGGGAGCTGTTTTTT
CASSIRQASTGELFF
>TRBV19|.|TRBJ1-6|.|16
TGTGCCAGTAGTATTGAGGCAGGACACTATAATTCACCCCTCCACTTT
CASSIEAGHYNSPLHF
>TRBV10-2|TRBD1|TRBJ1-1|few|16
TGCGCCAGCAGGGTCCACCGGGACAGCGAGAACACTGAAGCTTTCTTT
CASRVHRDSENTEAFF
>TRBV11-3|TRBD2|TRBJ2-7|.|14
TGTGCCAGCAGCTTAGAGGGACTAGCGGGAGAACAGTACTTC
CASSLEGLAGEQYF
>TRBV19|TRBD2|TRBJ2-1|.|14
TGTGCCAGTAAGTCTAGCGGGAAGAACAATGAGCAGTTCTTC
CASKSSGKNNEQFF
>TRBV6-1|TRBD1|TRBJ1-5|.|15
TGTGCCAGCAGTAAAGGGACAGATAGCAATCAGCCCCAGCATTTT
CASSKGTDSNQPQHF
>TRBV5-6|TRBD1|TRBJ2-3|.|17
TGTGCCAGCATCACGTACCGGACAGGGGTTACTGCCGGTACGCAGTATTTT
CASITYRTGVTAGTQYF
>TRBV27|TRBD1|TRBJ2-1|.|16
TGTGCCAGCAGTTTGCTCGCCGGGACAGGCTACAATGAGCAGTTCTTC
CASSLLAGTGYNEQFF
>TRBV5-1|.|TRBJ1-2|.|14
TGCGCCAGCAGCCCCGGGAGTTTCGGCTATGGCTACACCTTC
CASSPGSFGYGYTF
>TRBV14|.|TRBJ2-5|.|14
TGTGCCAGCAGCGGTGGTTCTATCCAAGAGACCCAGTACTTC
CASSGGSIQETQYF
>TRBV4-1|.|TRBJ2-5|few|16
TGCGCCAGCAGCCAAGATTATGGCACCCCGGGGGAGACCCAGTACTTC
CASSQDYGTPGETQYF
>TRBV19|.|TRBJ1-5|.|13
TGTGCCAGTAGTCCTCCCGGGGTTAAGCCCCAGCATTTT
CASSPPGVKPQHF
>TRBV30|TRBD1|TRBJ1-2|.|12
TGTGCCTGGAGTGGACAGGGTTTTATCTACACCTTC
CAWSGQGFIYTF
>TRBV11-3|TRBD1|TRBJ1-1|.|13
TGTGCCAGCAGCTTAGGGGGACAGGGTGCAGCTTTCTTT
CASSLGGQGAAFF
>TRBV28|TRBD1|TRBJ1-6|.|15
TGTGCCAGCAGCAGACCGCGGGACAGGGCCTCACCCCTCCACTTT
CASSRPRDRASPLHF
>TRBV3-1/TRBV3-2|.|TRBJ1-3|.|16
TGTGCCAGCAGCCCAGTGTTTAGCCTCTCTGGAAACACCATATATTTT
CASSPVFSLSGNTIYF
>TRBV6-6|TRBD1|TRBJ2-7|once|18
TGTGCCAGCAGTCCATTAGGTTATCTCCGGGACAGCAGCTACGAGCAGTACTTC
CASSPLGYLRDSSYEQYF
>TRBV6-2/TRBV6-3|.|TRBJ1-2|.|13
TGTGCCAGCAGTTTTCAGGGGCCGTATGGCTACACCTTC
CASSFQGPYGYTF
>TRBV2|TRBD1|TRBJ2-7|once|14
TGTGCCAGCACAATCCGGACAGGTATTTACGAGCAGTACTTC
CASTIRTGIYEQYF
>TRBV19|.|TRBJ1-4|.|13
TGTGCCAGTAGTAGGAGGCGGGGTGAAAAACTGTTTTTT
CASSRRRGEKLFF
>TRBV11-1|.|TRBJ1-1|.|14
TGTGCCAGCAGCTTAGAGGGGGGGACGACTGAAGCTTTCTTT
CASSLEGGTTEAFF
>TRBV18|TRBD1|TRBJ1-6|once|16
TGTGCCAGCTCACCCCAGGGGGGACTTGGGAATTCACCCCTCCACTTT
CASSPQGGLGNSPLHF
>TRBV3-1/TRBV3-2|TRBD1|TRBJ2-5|.|16
TGTGCCAGCAGCCAACAATCAGACAGGGACCAAGAGACCCAGTACTTC
CASSQQSDRDQETQYF
>TRBV28|.|TRBJ1-1|.|13
TGTGCCAGCAGTTCCCACTCGAACACTGAAGCTTTCTTT
CASSSHSNTEAFF
>TRBV7-8|.|TRBJ2-6|.|15
TGTGCCACCGGAACAGGTTCCTCTGGGGCCAACGTCCTGACTTTC
CATGTGSSGANVLTF